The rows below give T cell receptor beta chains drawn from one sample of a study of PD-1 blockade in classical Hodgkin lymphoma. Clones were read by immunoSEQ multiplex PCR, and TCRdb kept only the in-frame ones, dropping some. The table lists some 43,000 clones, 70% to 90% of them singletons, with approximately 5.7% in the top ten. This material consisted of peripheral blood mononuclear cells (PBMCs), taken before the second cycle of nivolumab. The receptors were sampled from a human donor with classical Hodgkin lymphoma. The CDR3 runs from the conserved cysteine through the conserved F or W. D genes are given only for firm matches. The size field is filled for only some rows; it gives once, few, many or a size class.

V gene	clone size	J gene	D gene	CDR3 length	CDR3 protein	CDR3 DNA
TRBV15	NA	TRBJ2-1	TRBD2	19	CATSRAGQGTSGTNNEQFF	TGTGCCACCAGCAGAGCCGGACAGGGGACTAGCGGGACCAACAATGAGCAGTTCTTC
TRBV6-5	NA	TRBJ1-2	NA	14	CASSYSSRFYGYTF	TGTGCCAGCAGTTACTCGTCCAGATTCTATGGCTACACCTTC
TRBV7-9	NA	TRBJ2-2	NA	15	CASSRHSANTGELFF	TGTGCCAGCAGTCGACACTCCGCGAACACCGGGGAGCTGTTTTTT
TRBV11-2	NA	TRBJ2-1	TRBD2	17	CASSLVLTSGIEYEQFF	TGTGCCAGCAGCTTAGTTCTGACTAGCGGGATTGAATATGAGCAGTTCTTC
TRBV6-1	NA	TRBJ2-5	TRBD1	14	CASSVRGYQETQYF	TGTGCCAGCAGTGTCAGGGGGTACCAAGAGACCCAGTACTTC
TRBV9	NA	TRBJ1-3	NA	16	CASSVAPVRGGNTIYF	TGTGCCAGCAGCGTAGCCCCCGTCAGGGGAGGAAACACCATATATTTT
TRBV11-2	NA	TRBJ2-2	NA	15	CASSLAPGTRGELFF	TGTGCCAGCAGCTTAGCTCCGGGTACAAGAGGGGAGCTGTTTTTT
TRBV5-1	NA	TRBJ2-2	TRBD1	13	CASRDRGTGELFF	TGCGCCAGCAGAGACAGGGGGACCGGGGAGCTGTTTTTT
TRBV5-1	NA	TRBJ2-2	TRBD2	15	CASSSGLAITGELFF	TGCGCCAGCAGCTCGGGACTAGCGATCACCGGGGAGCTGTTTTTT
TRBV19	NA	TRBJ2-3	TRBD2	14	CASRGTSGSDTQYF	TGTGCCAGTAGAGGGACTAGCGGATCGGATACACAGTATTTT
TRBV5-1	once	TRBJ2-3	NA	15	CASSSTERGTDTQYF	TGCGCCAGCAGCAGCACGGAGCGGGGCACAGATACGCAGTATTTT
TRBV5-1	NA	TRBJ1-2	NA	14	CASSLGRVDYGYTF	TGCGCCAGCAGCTTGGGACGGGTGGACTATGGCTACACCTTC
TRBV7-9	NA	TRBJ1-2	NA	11	CASSLGGGYTF	TGTGCCAGCAGCTTAGGGGGTGGCTACACCTTC
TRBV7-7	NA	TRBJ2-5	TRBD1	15	CASSPRQGDQETQYF	TGTGCTAGCAGCCCGCGACAGGGGGACCAAGAGACCCAGTACTTC
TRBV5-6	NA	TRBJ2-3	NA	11	CASSLRDTQYF	TGTGCCAGCAGCTTGCGGGATACGCAGTATTTT
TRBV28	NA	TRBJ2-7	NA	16	CASSLWGQGGPYEQYF	TGTGCCAGCAGTTTATGGGGCCAGGGGGGACCCTACGAGCAGTACTTC
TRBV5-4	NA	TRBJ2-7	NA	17	CASSLGGIGKDAYEQYF	TGTGCCAGCAGCTTGGGGGGAATAGGGAAGGATGCCTACGAGCAGTACTTC
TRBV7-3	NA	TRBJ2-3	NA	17	CASSSPRTSVPADTQYF	TGTGCCAGCAGCTCTCCTCGGACATCGGTCCCCGCAGATACGCAGTATTTT
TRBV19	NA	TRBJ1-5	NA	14	CASKRTGSNQPQHF	TGTGCCAGTAAGCGGACGGGGAGCAATCAGCCCCAGCATTTT
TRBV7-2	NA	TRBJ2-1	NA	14	CASSPRADRNEQFF	TGTGCCAGCAGCCCCAGGGCTGATAGGAATGAGCAGTTCTTC
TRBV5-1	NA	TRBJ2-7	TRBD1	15	CASSPPGTGLYEQYF	TGCGCCAGCAGCCCGCCGGGGACAGGACTCTACGAGCAGTACTTC
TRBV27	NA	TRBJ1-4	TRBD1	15	CASKQGGATNEKLFF	TGTGCCAGCAAACAGGGGGGCGCAACTAATGAAAAACTGTTTTTT
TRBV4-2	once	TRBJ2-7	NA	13	CASSQDRRTEQYF	TGTGCCAGCAGCCAAGATCGGAGGACCGAGCAGTACTTC
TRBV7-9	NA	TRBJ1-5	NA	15	CASSLGAGDNQPQHF	TGTGCCAGCAGCTTAGGAGCAGGGGACAATCAGCCCCAGCATTTT
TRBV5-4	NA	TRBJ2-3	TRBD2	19	CASSPLAGGPFSSTDTQYF	TGTGCCAGCAGCCCACTAGCGGGGGGGCCCTTTTCTAGCACAGATACGCAGTATTTT
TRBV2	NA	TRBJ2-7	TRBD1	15	CASRRTGVKSAEQYF	TGTGCCAGCAGGCGGACAGGGGTGAAGTCCGCCGAGCAGTACTTC
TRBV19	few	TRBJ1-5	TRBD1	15	CASSPRTGVNQPQHF	TGTGCCAGTAGTCCGAGGACAGGGGTCAATCAGCCCCAGCATTTT
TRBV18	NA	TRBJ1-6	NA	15	CASSPSGAGSSPLHF	TGTGCCAGCTCACCATCGGGGGCAGGGAGTTCACCCCTCCACTTT
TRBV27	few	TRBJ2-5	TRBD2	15	CASSQLAGEQETQYF	TGTGCCAGCAGCCAACTAGCGGGGGAGCAAGAGACCCAGTACTTC
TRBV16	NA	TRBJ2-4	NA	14	CASSQGRAKNIQYF	TGTGCCAGCAGCCAAGGCAGAGCCAAAAACATTCAGTACTTC
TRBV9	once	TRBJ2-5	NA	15	CASSVAGMGQETQYF	TGTGCCAGCAGCGTAGCAGGGATGGGACAAGAGACCCAGTACTTC
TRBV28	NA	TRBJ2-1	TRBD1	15	CASSSGGLGWNEQFF	TGTGCCAGCAGTTCAGGGGGCCTTGGGTGGAATGAGCAGTTCTTC
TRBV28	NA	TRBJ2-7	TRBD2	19	CASMVGLAGVRHSTGEQYF	TGTGCCAGCATGGTCGGACTAGCGGGAGTGAGGCATTCTACGGGCGAGCAGTACTTC
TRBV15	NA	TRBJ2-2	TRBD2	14	CATSSLAGTGELFF	TGTGCCACCAGCAGCCTAGCGGGAACCGGGGAGCTGTTTTTT
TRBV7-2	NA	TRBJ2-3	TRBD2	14	CASSRTSGAGTQYF	TGTGCCAGCAGCCGGACTAGCGGGGCGGGTACGCAGTATTTT
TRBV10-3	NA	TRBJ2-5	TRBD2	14	CAISPAGDQETQYF	TGTGCCATCAGCCCAGCGGGAGACCAAGAGACCCAGTACTTC
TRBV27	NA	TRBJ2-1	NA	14	CASSLSLRGSEQFF	TGTGCCAGCAGTTTATCGCTCAGGGGTTCTGAGCAGTTCTTC
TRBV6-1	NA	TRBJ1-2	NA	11	CASRQGYGYTF	TGTGCCAGCAGACAGGGATATGGCTACACCTTC
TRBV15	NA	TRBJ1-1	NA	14	CATSVSGLNTEAFF	TGTGCCACCAGCGTTTCAGGGCTGAACACTGAAGCTTTCTTT
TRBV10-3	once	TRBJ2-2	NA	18	CAISEVNFGSPNTGELFF	TGTGCCATCAGTGAGGTTAACTTCGGGAGTCCGAACACCGGGGAGCTGTTTTTT
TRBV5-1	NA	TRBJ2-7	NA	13	CASSLEQIYEQYF	TGCGCCAGCAGCTTGGAGCAGATCTACGAGCAGTACTTC
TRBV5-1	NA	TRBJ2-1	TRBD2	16	CASSSPLAGGRDEQFF	TGCGCCAGCAGCTCCCCTTTAGCGGGAGGTCGGGATGAGCAGTTCTTC
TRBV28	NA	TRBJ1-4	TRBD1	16	CASSLTPTGDGEKLFF	TGTGCCAGCAGTCTTACTCCGACAGGGGATGGAGAAAAACTGTTTTTT
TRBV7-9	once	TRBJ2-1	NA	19	CASSLVPLRGAGHTYEQFF	TGTGCCAGCAGCTTAGTCCCGCTCAGGGGGGCCGGCCATACATATGAGCAGTTCTTC
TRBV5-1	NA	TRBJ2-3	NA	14	CASSLGGSGDTQYF	TGCGCCAGCAGCTTGGGTGGGTCTGGGGATACGCAGTATTTT
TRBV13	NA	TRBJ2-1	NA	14	CASSYQSVYNEQFF	TGTGCCAGCAGCTACCAAAGCGTGTACAATGAGCAGTTCTTC
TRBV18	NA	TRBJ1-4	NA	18	CASSPQSRRGSDSEKLFF	TGTGCCAGCTCACCGCAGTCGAGGAGGGGGAGTGATTCGGAAAAACTGTTTTTT
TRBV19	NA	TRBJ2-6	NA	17	CASSIRGRTSGANVLTF	TGTGCCAGTAGTATTAGGGGACGGACCTCTGGGGCCAACGTCCTGACTTTC